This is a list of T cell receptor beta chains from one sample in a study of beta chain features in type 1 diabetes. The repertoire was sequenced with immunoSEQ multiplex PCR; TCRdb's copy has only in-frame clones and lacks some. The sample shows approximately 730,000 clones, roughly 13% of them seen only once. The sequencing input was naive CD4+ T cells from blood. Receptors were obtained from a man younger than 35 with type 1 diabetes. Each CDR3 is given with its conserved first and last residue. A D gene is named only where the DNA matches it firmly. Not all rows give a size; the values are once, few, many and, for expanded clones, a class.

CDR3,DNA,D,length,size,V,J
CASSLEGQGEGEKLFF,TGTGCCAGCAGTTTAGAGGGCCAGGGGGAGGGTGAAAAACTGTTTTTT,TRBD1,16,-,TRBV27,TRBJ1-4
CASSPTNPQETQYF,TGTGCCAGTAGTCCGACTAACCCCCAAGAGACCCAGTACTTC,-,14,-,TRBV19,TRBJ2-5
CSAVSGQGFNQPQHF,TGCAGCGCGGTTTCGGGACAGGGGTTCAATCAGCCCCAGCATTTT,TRBD1,15,few,TRBV29-1,TRBJ1-5
CAWSRGTGANEKLFF,TGTGCCTGGAGTAGGGGGACAGGGGCAAATGAAAAACTGTTTTTT,TRBD1,15,-,TRBV30,TRBJ1-4
CATSVSGTSNIQYF,TGTGCCACTTCTGTCTCCGGGACTAGTAACATTCAGTACTTC,TRBD2,14,-,TRBV6-1,TRBJ2-4
CASSSTQGSYEQYF,TGTGCCAGCAGCTCGACCCAAGGCTCCTACGAGCAGTACTTC,-,14,-,TRBV7-6,TRBJ2-7
CASSPRDGQETQYF,TGTGCCAGCAGTCCCCGGGACGGACAAGAGACCCAGTACTTC,-,14,few,TRBV2,TRBJ2-5
CASSPRGDSNYGYTF,TGTGCCAGCAGCCCCCGGGGAGACAGCAACTATGGCTACACCTTC,-,15,few,TRBV9,TRBJ1-2
CSARVGTEAFF,TGCAGTGCTAGAGTGGGGACTGAAGCTTTCTTT,-,11,few,TRBV20-1,TRBJ1-1
CASFSQILDGEAFF,TGTGCCAGCTTCTCGCAGATTCTGGACGGTGAAGCTTTCTTT,-,14,-,TRBV7-9,TRBJ1-1
CASSQGEDQPQHF,TGTGCCAGCAGTCAAGGGGAGGACCAGCCCCAGCATTTT,-,13,-,TRBV6-5,TRBJ1-5
CASSLVGVYEQYF,TGTGCCAGCAGCTTGGTTGGAGTCTACGAGCAGTACTTC,-,13,-,TRBV5-4,TRBJ2-7
CASSLTRPSTDTQYF,TGTGCCAGCAGTCTAACCCGTCCTAGCACAGATACGCAGTATTTT,-,15,-,TRBV27,TRBJ2-3
CASSSPRADTQYF,TGTGCCAGCAGTTCCCCCAGAGCAGATACGCAGTATTTT,-,13,few,TRBV6-5,TRBJ2-3
CASSAGVGYEQYF,TGTGCCAGCAGCGCGGGCGTGGGCTACGAGCAGTACTTC,-,13,-,TRBV4-2,TRBJ2-7
CASSLDRWGSTDTQYF,TGTGCCAGCAGCTTAGATCGTTGGGGGAGCACAGATACGCAGTATTTT,-,16,-,TRBV11-3,TRBJ2-3
CASSVDQGATQYF,TGTGCCAGCAGCGTAGACCAGGGGGCTACGCAGTACTTC,TRBD1,13,few,TRBV9,TRBJ2-7
CAISDLPETGITGNTIYF,TGTGCCATCAGTGACCTCCCTGAGACAGGAATTACGGGAAACACCATATATTTT,-,18,few,TRBV10-3,TRBJ1-3
CASNQQGWHNEQFF,TGTGCCAGCAACCAACAGGGGTGGCACAATGAGCAGTTCTTC,TRBD1,14,-,TRBV28,TRBJ2-1
CSARDLNSPLHF,TGCAGCGCCAGGGATTTGAATTCACCCCTCCACTTT,-,12,few,TRBV29-1,TRBJ1-6
CASSYSSGRRLYEQYF,TGTGCCAGCAGTTACAGCTCGGGACGGAGACTTTACGAGCAGTACTTC,-,16,-,TRBV6-5,TRBJ2-7
CAWSVWGGSDQDEKLFF,TGTGCCTGGAGTGTGTGGGGAGGATCTGATCAGGATGAAAAACTGTTTTTT,-,17,-,TRBV30,TRBJ1-4
CASSVGTPGGTEAFF,TGTGCCAGCAGCGTAGGTACCCCTGGGGGCACTGAAGCTTTCTTT,-,15,-,TRBV9,TRBJ1-1
CATLGGITDTQYF,TGTGCCACCCTGGGAGGGATCACAGATACGCAGTATTTT,TRBD2,13,few,TRBV2,TRBJ2-3
CASSPTDRARNYGYTF,TGTGCCAGCAGCCCCACCGACAGGGCCAGAAACTATGGCTACACCTTC,-,16,-,TRBV21-1,TRBJ1-2
CASSFSGQGVQETQYF,TGTGCCAGCAGCTTCTCGGGACAGGGGGTACAAGAGACCCAGTACTTC,TRBD1,16,few,TRBV7-2,TRBJ2-5
CASSQRTGAASGANVLTF,TGCGCCAGCAGCCAGAGGACAGGAGCGGCGTCTGGGGCCAACGTCCTGACTTTC,TRBD1,18,-,TRBV4-1,TRBJ2-6
CASSVGFLLYNEQFF,TGTGCCAGTAGCGTCGGATTTTTGCTGTACAATGAGCAGTTCTTC,-,15,-,TRBV19,TRBJ2-1
CSVGQGSGNQPQHF,TGCAGCGTTGGACAGGGCTCGGGCAATCAGCCCCAGCATTTT,TRBD1,14,-,TRBV29-1,TRBJ1-5
CASSQGTGDLDTEAFF,TGTGCCAGCTCACAGGGGACAGGGGATCTGGACACTGAAGCTTTCTTT,TRBD1,16,few,TRBV18,TRBJ1-1
CRGKGRRRTEAFF,TGCAGGGGCAAAGGAAGGAGGAGGACTGAAGCTTTCTTT,-,13,few,TRBV29-1,TRBJ1-1
CSAGLLVGGVF,TGCAGTGCGGGGCTATTGGTGGGCGGGGTCTTC,-,11,-,TRBV20-1,TRBJ2-1
CASRHSGPSPRQYF,TGTGCCAGCAGGCATTCGGGACCGTCCCCTCGGCAGTACTTC,-,14,-,TRBV5-6,TRBJ2-7
CASSFGPPNQPQHF,TGTGCCAGCAGCTTTGGACCTCCAAATCAGCCCCAGCATTTT,-,14,few,TRBV7-2,TRBJ1-5
CASSQEWVDTQYF,TGCGCCAGCAGCCAAGAGTGGGTGGATACGCAGTATTTT,-,13,-,TRBV4-1,TRBJ2-3
CASSLPDPRDTQYF,TGCGCCAGCAGCTTGCCGGATCCCAGGGATACGCAGTATTTT,-,14,few,TRBV5-1,TRBJ2-3
CASSLGQSYVGYTF,TGTGCCAGCAGCTTAGGACAGAGCTATGTCGGCTACACCTTC,-,14,few,TRBV7-9,TRBJ1-2
CATSKGDRNTGELFF,TGTGCCACCAGTAAAGGTGACAGGAACACCGGGGAGCTGTTTTTT,-,15,few,TRBV15,TRBJ2-2
CASSLVYTEAFF,TGTGCCAGCAGTTTAGTCTACACTGAAGCTTTCTTT,-,12,few,TRBV28,TRBJ1-1
CASSQGLEETQYF,TGTGCCAGCAGCCAAGGTCTAGAAGAGACCCAGTACTTC,-,13,few,TRBV4-2,TRBJ2-5
CAWTPLSSGNTIYF,TGTGCCTGGACACCCTTGAGCTCTGGAAACACCATATATTTT,-,14,-,TRBV30,TRBJ1-3
CASSPDREYSPLHF,TGTGCCAGCTCTCCGGACAGGGAATATTCACCCCTCCACTTT,TRBD1,14,few,TRBV18,TRBJ1-6
CASSRGTGTYNEQFF,TGTGCCAGTAGCCGGGGGACTGGAACTTACAATGAGCAGTTCTTC,-,15,few,TRBV19,TRBJ2-1
CASSQGIGGSLYEKLFF,TGTGCCAGCAGCCAAGGGATTGGCGGCAGCTTATACGAAAAACTGTTTTTT,-,17,-,TRBV4-2,TRBJ1-4
CAWSVSRNQPQHF,TGTGCCTGGTCCGTATCCCGGAATCAGCCCCAGCATTTT,-,13,once,TRBV30,TRBJ1-5
CASSSRTDPFYEQYF,TGTGCCAGCAGCTCCAGGACCGACCCCTTCTACGAGCAGTACTTC,-,15,few,TRBV11-2,TRBJ2-7
CAWRDRGNSYEQYF,TGTGCCTGGAGGGACAGGGGCAATTCCTACGAGCAGTACTTC,TRBD1,14,-,TRBV30,TRBJ2-7
CASSPGQGANYGYTF,TGTGCCAGCTCCCCCGGACAGGGGGCTAACTATGGCTACACCTTC,TRBD1,15,few,TRBV18,TRBJ1-2
CASSSNTGDSYSNQPQHF,TGTGCCAGCAGCTCGAACACCGGGGACAGCTATAGCAATCAGCCCCAGCATTTT,TRBD1,18,-,TRBV7-9,TRBJ1-5
CASSPGGVSEGGYTF,TGTGCCAGCAGCCCAGGCGGGGTCTCAGAAGGGGGCTACACCTTC,-,15,-,TRBV9,TRBJ1-2